This T cell receptor (beta chain) stems from a study of radiation and T cells in renal cell carcinoma. Study results and limitations: In blood, top tumor clones expanded by 2 weeks, shrinking by 4.

CDR1 is GTSNPN, CDR2 SVGIG, per germline (reference sequence). Trimming removed 6 bases from V and 4 bases from J, with 10 bases in between. This CDR3 region has 12 residues. Generated by immunoSEQ multiplex PCR, the TCRdb table keeps only in-frame clones and is missing some. The table includes some 60,000 clones, roughly four fifths detected once. Points on this clone: Its antigen is undetermined.

The time point was: blood 2 weeks post-SBRT. Noted treatment: 15 Gy SBRT to primary tumor, nephrectomy 4 weeks later. Radiation-treated patients gave blood at baseline, week 2 and week 4. The patient's renal cell carcinoma had clear cell pathology. The receptor was derived from a man aged 55 to 69 with renal cell carcinoma. The material sequenced was blood, taken from a patient whose treatment included radiotherapy and nephrectomy. The chain recombines TRBV30 with TRBJ2-1, with D hard to call. DNA for the CDR3: TGTGCCTGCCGACTGACGTACAATGAGCAGTTCTTC. This translates into CACRLTYNEQFF.